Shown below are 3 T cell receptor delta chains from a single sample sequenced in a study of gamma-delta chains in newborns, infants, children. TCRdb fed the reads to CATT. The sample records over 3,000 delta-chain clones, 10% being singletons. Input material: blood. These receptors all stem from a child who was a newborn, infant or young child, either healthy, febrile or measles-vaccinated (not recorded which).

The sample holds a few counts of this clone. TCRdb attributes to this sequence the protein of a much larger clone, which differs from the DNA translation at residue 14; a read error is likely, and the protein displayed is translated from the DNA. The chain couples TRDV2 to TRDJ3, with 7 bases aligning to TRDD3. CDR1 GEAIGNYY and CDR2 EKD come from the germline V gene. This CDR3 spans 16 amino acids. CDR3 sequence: CACDWGSSWDTRQTFF. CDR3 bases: TGTGCCTGTGACTGGGGGAGCTCCTGGGACACCCGACAGACGTTTTTC.

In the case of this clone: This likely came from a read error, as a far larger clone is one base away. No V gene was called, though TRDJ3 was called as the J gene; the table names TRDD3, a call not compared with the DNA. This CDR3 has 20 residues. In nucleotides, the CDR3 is TGTGCCTGTGACGTACTGGGGGATATACCTCGCTCCTGGGACACCCGACAGATGTTTTTC. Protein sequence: CACDVLGDIPRSWDTRQMFF.

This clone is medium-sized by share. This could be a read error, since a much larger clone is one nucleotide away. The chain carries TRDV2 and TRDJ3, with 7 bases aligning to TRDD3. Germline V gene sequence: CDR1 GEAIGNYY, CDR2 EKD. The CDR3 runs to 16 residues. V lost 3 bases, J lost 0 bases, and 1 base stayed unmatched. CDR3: CACDWGNSWDTRQMFF. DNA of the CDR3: TGTGCCTGTGACTGGGGGAACTCCTGGGACACCCGACAGATGTTTTTC.